This TCR beta chain emerged from a study of low-dose radiotherapy and immunotherapy resistance in tumors. Study overall: Intravenous administration to patients comprised nivolumab at 240 mg every two weeks and ipilimumab at 1 mg/kg every six weeks. Cyclophosphamide infusions of 200 mg/m2 came every two weeks, one day before radiation-immunotherapy.

This CDR3 comprises 15 residues. V gave up 3 bases and J gave up 7 bases; unmatched junction bases: 12. Germline CDR1 is DFQATT and CDR2 is SNEGSKA (reference sequence). TRAV and TRBV primers primed cDNA for both TCRalpha and TCRbeta. PCR amplification of the TCRs was performed with Phusion for 20 to 25 PCR cycles, and it relied on a constant-region primer together with a V-primer adapter. TCRdb passed the reads through MiXCR, listing each CDR3 protein once. The sample records 100,000 or so distinct CDR3 sequences, 9.4% being singletons. As to time point: before trial treatment. The therapy administered to donors comprised nivolumab, ipilimumab, aspirin, low-dose cyclophosphamide and low-dose radiotherapy. Inclusion covered patients whose advanced solid tumors lacked tumor-infiltrating lymphocytes. There are many counts of this clonotype.

The sequence was collected from a male donor with prostate cancer. V usage is TRBV20-1 and J usage is TRBJ1-5; 7 positions match TRBD1. The sequenced sample was PBMCs, obtained before treatment. CDR3 coding DNA: TGCAGTGCTAGCACAGGGGCAGGGTCCGGACAGCCCCAGCATTTT. Translation gives CSASTGAGSGQPQHF.